This T cell receptor beta chain was retrieved from a study of cytomegalovirus exposure and HLA in healthy donors. About the research overall: Previous work identified some 120 million unique TCR beta sequences from around 170 million T cells.

Primers included in the PCR were 60 Vbeta and 13 Jbeta primers. Profiling relied on immunoSEQ multiplex PCR, and the TCRdb table lists in-frame clones only, not all of them. The table lists roughly 140,000 clones, roughly 83% of them singletons. Study-level points and caveats: Confirmation in vitro established that three CMV-associated chains were specific for CMV antigens.

With respect to this clone: No antigen is known for it.

CDR1 is MDHEN, CDR2 SYDVKM, per germline. The CDR3 covers 15 residues. Between the trimmed V and J ends, which lost 2 bases and 1 base, there was a span of 11 bases. This receptor was obtained from a human donor in good health. The gene calls are TRBV28 and TRBJ2-5; perhaps TRBD1 as D (6 bases). The sequenced sample consisted of PBMCs. The CDR3, as DNA: TGTGCCAGCAGTTTAGAAACAGGGCCCCAAGAGACCCAGTACTTC. Translating it yields CASSLETGPQETQYF.